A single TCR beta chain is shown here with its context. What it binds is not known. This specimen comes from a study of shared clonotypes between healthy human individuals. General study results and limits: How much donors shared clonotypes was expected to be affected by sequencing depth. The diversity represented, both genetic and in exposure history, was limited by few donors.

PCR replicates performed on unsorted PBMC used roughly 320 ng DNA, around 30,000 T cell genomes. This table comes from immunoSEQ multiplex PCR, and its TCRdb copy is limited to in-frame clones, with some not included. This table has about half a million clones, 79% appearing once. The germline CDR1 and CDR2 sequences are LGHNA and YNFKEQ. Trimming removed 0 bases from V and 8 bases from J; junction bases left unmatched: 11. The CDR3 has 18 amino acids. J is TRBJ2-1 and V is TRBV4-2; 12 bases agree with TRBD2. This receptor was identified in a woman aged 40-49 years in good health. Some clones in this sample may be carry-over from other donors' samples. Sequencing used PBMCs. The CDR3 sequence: CASSQDLDLAGGRDEQFF. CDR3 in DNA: TGTGCCAGCAGCCAAGATTTGGACCTAGCGGGAGGGAGGGATGAGCAGTTCTTC.